The 27 T cell receptor beta chains given below trace back to one sample, sequenced in a study of shared clonotypes between healthy human individuals (dated by TCRdb to about 2020). Library generation was performed with the immunoSEQ multiplex PCR assay. The table was pulled from immuneACCESS by TCRdb, which kept in-frame rearrangements only. Such tables lose some clones; where checked, under half of the loss comes from unresolved V genes, and the rest has no known cause. The sample contains 2 million to 2.5 million clones, just under 95% of them found a single time. The top ten constitute around 0.35% of the sample. The sequenced sample consisted of naive CD4+ T cells from PBMCs. The intended sense of this specimen's cell subset or site label: CD45RA+ positively selected. The receptor source for this set is a man between 18 and 29 years old in good health. Some clones in this sample may be carry-over from other donors' samples.

The chain employs TRBV9 and TRBJ2-3, with TRBD2 matching 8 bases. The V segment lost 0 bases and the J segment 2 bases; nucleotides outside the gene matches: 5. Germline V gene lookup returns CDR1 SGDLS and CDR2 YYNGEE. The CDR3 consists of 16 residues. Here the CDR3 reads CASSVGVSGATDTQYF. The CDR3 DNA sequence: TGTGCCAGCAGCGTAGGGGTTAGCGGGGCCACAGATACGCAGTATTTT. The entire variable domain, with the rest obtained from reference TRBV9 and TRBJ2-3, is as follows: DSGVTQTPKHLITATGQRVTLRCSPRSGDLSVYWYQQSLDQGLQFLIQYYNGEERAKGNILERFSAQQFPDLHSELNLSSLELGDSALYFCASSVGVSGATDTQYFGPGTRLTVL.

The chain couples TRBV5-1 to TRBJ2-1; 14 positions agree with TRBD2. Trimming took 0 bases from V and 6 from J; bases not matched to a gene: 8. The CDR3 spans 18 residues. Germline CDR1 reads SGHRS; CDR2 reads YFSETQ. The CDR3 spells CASSLVGTSGSWGNEQFF. The CDR3 DNA sequence: TGCGCCAGCAGCTTGGTAGGGACTAGCGGGAGCTGGGGCAATGAGCAGTTCTTC.

V usage is TRBV7-3 and J usage is TRBJ1-2; D gene unclear. The CDR3 totals 15 residues. Deletions cut 6 bases from V and 3 bases from J, with 17 bases between. The germline V gene has CDR1 SGHTA and CDR2 FQGTGA. CDR3 loop: CASSPGTVGDYGYTF. DNA for the CDR3: TGTGCCAGCAGTCCAGGAACGGTCGGGGACTATGGCTACACCTTC. Variable domain in full (rest from reference TRBV7-3 and TRBJ1-2): GAGVSQTPSNKVTEKGKYVELRCDPISGHTALYWYRQSLGQGPEFLIYFQGTGAADDSGLPNDRFFAVRPEGSVSTLKIQRTERGDSAVYLCASSPGTVGDYGYTFGSGTRLTVV.

The gene calls are TRBV2 and TRBJ1-2; D not resolved. V lost 7 bases, J lost 0 bases, and 15 bases lay in between. Per germline, CDR1 SNHLY and CDR2 FYNNEI. The CDR3 is 15 amino acids. CDR3 in amino acids: CASTLRTVSNYGYTF. The CDR3 nucleotides read TGTGCCAGCACCCTGAGAACGGTTTCTAACTATGGCTACACCTTC.

This clone was observed a few times. The chain employs TRBV27 and TRBJ1-1, with unresolved D. The V end lost 5 bases, the J end lost 5 bases, and 15 bases lay between the germline ends. Germline V gene sequence: CDR1 MNHEY, CDR2 SMNVEV (reference sequence). The CDR3 runs to 14 residues. In nucleotides, the CDR3 is TGTGCCAGCAGTCCCCGCCACCGGGAGACTGAAGCTTTCTTT. It specifies CASSPRHRETEAFF.

The V and J genes are TRBV5-1 and TRBJ1-4; tentatively, D is TRBD1 (6 bases). Germline V CDR1 and CDR2: SGHRS, YFSETQ. V shed 4 bases and J shed 0 bases, with 13 bases lying between them. This CDR3 is built from 16 residues. This CDR3 is CASSRQAGATNEKLFF. CDR3 nucleotide sequence: TGCGCCAGCAGCCGACAGGCTGGGGCAACTAATGAAAAACTGTTTTTT.

The V and J genes are TRBV13 and TRBJ2-7; the match to TRBD1 covers 7 bases. The CDR3 length is 15 residues. J lost 7 bases, V lost 7 bases, and 16 bases had no gene match. Germline V gene data show CDR1 as PRHDT and CDR2 as FYEKMQ (reference sequence). DNA of the CDR3: TGTGCCAGCACCCGTTTTAGGACAGGACGTGGAGAGCAGTACTTC. Its translation is CASTRFRTGRGEQYF.

This clone was observed once. This chain uses TRBV19 with TRBJ2-1; 10 positions match TRBD2. Trimming at V came to 5 bases and at J to 3 bases, leaving 7 bases not matched to a gene. Germline lookup yields CDR1 LNHDA and CDR2 SQIVND (reference sequence). The CDR3 contains 16 residues. The CDR3 sequence is CASSGPGLAYYNEQFF. The CDR3, as DNA: TGTGCCAGTAGTGGGCCGGGACTAGCGTACTACAATGAGCAGTTCTTC.

As regards this clone: Sequence at one end of the junction differs from germline and may be a read error. This rearrangement joins TRBV10-3 to TRBJ1-5; no firm D call. The CDR3 extends over 13 amino acids. In germline, CDR1 is ENHRY, CDR2 SYGVKD. CDR3 sequence: CAINEGLGQPQHF. CDR3 in DNA: TGTGCCATCAATGAGGGTTTAGGCCAGCCCCAGCATTTT.

There are a few counts of this clone. Other DNA sequences in the same sample also yield this CDR3. V gene TRBV6-5 combines with J gene TRBJ2-7; no clear D. The CDR3 length is 15 residues. V was clipped by 0 bases and J by 2 bases, with 11 bases between them. From germline, CDR1 is MNHEY and CDR2 SVGAGI. The CDR3 protein is CASSYSSAFPYEQYF. In DNA form, the CDR3 reads TGTGCCAGCAGTTACTCGAGCGCCTTCCCCTACGAGCAGTACTTC.

This chain joins TRBV28 and TRBJ1-2, with TRBD1 as a possible D gene (5 bases). The CDR3 sequence is 15 residues long. Germline V gene sequence: CDR1 MDHEN, CDR2 SYDVKM. The V and J ends lost 2 bases and 8 bases respectively, with 18 bases between them. In DNA, the CDR3 is TGTGCCAGCAGTTTAACATCCGGGCAGGGCCTCGGCTACACCTTC. Translated, it gives CASSLTSGQGLGYTF.

The chain combines TRBV28 with TRBJ1-4; TRBD1 matches at 8 bases. CDR1 is MDHEN, CDR2 SYDVKM, per germline. The trim removed 5 bases at V and 8 bases at J, leaving 7 bases unmatched. The CDR3 loop spans 14 amino acids. In DNA, the CDR3 is TGTGCCAGCAGTCCCTGGGACAGGTGGGAAAAACTGTTTTTT. The encoded protein is CASSPWDRWEKLFF.

The V call is TRBV29-1, the J call TRBJ2-5; 9 nucleotides agree with TRBD1. Trimming at V came to 7 bases and at J to 5 bases, leaving 8 bases not matched to a gene. The CDR3 is 13 residues long. The V gene's germline CDR1 is SQVTM and CDR2 ANQGSEA. For the CDR3, the DNA is TGCAGCGGCATCACGGGGACAGGGGAGACCCAGTACTTC. Protein product: CSGITGTGETQYF. The whole variable domain, remainder taken from reference TRBV29-1 and TRBJ2-5, is SAVISQKPSRDICQRGTSLTIQCQVDSQVTMMFWYRQQPGQSLTLIATANQGSEATYESGFVIDKFPISRPNLTFSTLTVSNMSPEDSSIYLCSGITGTGETQYFGPGTRLLVL.

This clone has just one count. Other DNA variants within this sample encode the same CDR3. The J gene is TRBJ2-7, the V gene TRBV11-2; D may be TRBD1 or TRBD2 (5 bases each). Trimming shortened V by 3 bases and J by 6 bases, and 24 bases separated the two germline ends. Germline lookup yields CDR1 SGHAT and CDR2 FQNNGV. CDR3 size: 17 residues. This chain's CDR3 is CASSFGVSLGEPREQYF. The CDR3 DNA reads as TGTGCCAGCAGCTTTGGGGTCTCCTTGGGGGAGCCCCGCGAGCAGTACTTC.

The chain is built from TRBV9 and TRBJ2-2; D perhaps matches TRBD1 (6 bases). The CDR3 runs 15 residues. CDR1 and CDR2 from the germline V gene are SGDLS and YYNGEE. Trimming took 1 base from V and 8 from J, leaving 15 bases between them. Here the CDR3 DNA reads TGTGCCAGCAGCGTACGGACAGACTCTCGGGGGGAGCTGTTTTTT. It is translated as CASSVRTDSRGELFF.

The gene calls are TRBV2 and TRBJ2-1, with 8 bases identical to TRBD2. Germline V gene lookup returns CDR1 SNHLY and CDR2 FYNNEI. CDR3 length: 15 amino acids. The V and J ends lost 7 bases and 8 bases, in that order; junction bases with no gene match: 13. This CDR3 reads CASMDWPGGPYEQFF. As DNA, the CDR3 is TGTGCCAGCATGGACTGGCCGGGAGGGCCTTATGAGCAGTTCTTC.

J is TRBJ2-7 and V is TRBV9; no firm D call. V was clipped by 4 bases and J by 6 bases, with 14 bases between them. Germline V gene lookup returns CDR1 SGDLS and CDR2 YYNGEE. The CDR3 totals 13 residues. CDR3 coding DNA: TGTGCCAGCAGCCCAACGGCCTGGGTCGAGCAGTACTTC. Protein: CASSPTAWVEQYF.

The J gene is TRBJ2-7, the V gene TRBV18; D not certain. This CDR3 is built from 13 residues. Per germline, CDR1 KGHSH and CDR2 LQKENI. Trimming stripped 5 bases from V and 3 bases from J, with 11 bases between. The CDR3 reads CASSSLTLYEQYF. CDR3 nucleotide sequence: TGTGCCAGCTCATCGCTTACGCTCTACGAGCAGTACTTC. The variable domain in full, completed from reference TRBV18 and TRBJ2-7, reads NAGVMQNPRHLVRRRGQEARLRCSPMKGHSHVYWYRQLPEEGLKFMVYLQKENIIDESGMPKERFSAEFPKEGPSILRIQQVVRGDSAAYFCASSSLTLYEQYFGPGTRLTVT.

The rearrangement joins TRBV7-2 to TRBJ2-2; no definite D call. Germline V gene lookup returns CDR1 SGHTA and CDR2 FQGNSA. The V end was cut by 1 base, the J end by 3 bases, with 6 bases between. The CDR3 has 14 amino acids. CDR3 bases: TGTGCCAGCAGCTTAGGGCAGTACACCGGGGAGCTGTTTTTT. It codes for CASSLGQYTGELFF.

This clone was detected only a few times. The rearrangement joins TRBV30 to TRBJ1-1; D is perhaps TRBD1 (5 bases). Germline assignment: CDR1 GTSNPN and CDR2 SVGIG (reference sequence). The V end lost 3 bases, the J end lost 4 bases, and 18 bases lay between the germline ends. This CDR3 is built from 15 residues. The CDR3 reads CAWRGPWEGGTEAFF. The DNA of the CDR3 is TGTGCCTGGAGGGGGCCTTGGGAGGGCGGCACTGAAGCTTTCTTT.

The sample holds one count of this clone. This sequence joins TRBV5-8 and TRBJ1-1; TRBD1 aligns across 8 bases. The germline V gene has CDR1 SGHTS and CDR2 YDEGEE. The V gene end was trimmed by 7 bases and the J gene end by 1 base; junction bases not matched to a gene: 6. The CDR3 totals 14 residues. The CDR3 is CASFRTGRNTEAFF. The CDR3 coding sequence is TGTGCCAGCTTCCGGACAGGGCGGAACACTGAAGCTTTCTTT.

The chain uses TRBV28 and TRBJ2-1; D is possibly TRBD1 (5 bases). Germline loops: CDR1 MDHEN, CDR2 SYDVKM. There are 16 residues in the CDR3. Trimming stripped 4 bases from V and 0 bases from J, with 13 bases between. CDR3 region: CASSYSGLGSYNEQFF. For the CDR3, the DNA is TGTGCCAGCAGTTACTCAGGGTTAGGCTCCTACAATGAGCAGTTCTTC.

About this clone: The same CDR3 arises from other DNA sequences in this sample as well. This sequence joins TRBV28 and TRBJ1-1; D gene unclear. V shed 4 bases and J shed 0 bases, with 9 bases lying between them. Germline loops: CDR1 MDHEN, CDR2 SYDVKM. This CDR3 spans 14 amino acids. CDR3 protein: CASSSRGLNTEAFF. The CDR3 bases are TGTGCCAGCAGTTCTCGGGGTTTGAACACTGAAGCTTTCTTT.

This chain connects TRBV2 to TRBJ2-3, with D unclear. Trimming left V 0 bases short and J 2 bases short, with 6 bases between. The CDR3 has 14 residues. Germline CDR1 SNHLY, CDR2 FYNNEI. The CDR3 DNA reads as TGTGCCAGCAGTGAAGCCTGGATCACAGATACGCAGTATTTT. Its protein is CASSEAWITDTQYF.

The chain joins TRBV7-8 to TRBJ2-5; D gene uncertain. CDR3 length equals 13 residues. The ends were cut back, 5 bases at V and 4 bases at J, with 11 bases in the middle. Germline V gives CDR1 SGHVS, CDR2 FQNEAQ. CDR3 residues: CASSARLGETQYF. The CDR3 coding sequence is TGTGCCAGCAGCGCCAGACTGGGAGAGACCCAGTACTTC.

The chain joins TRBV19 to TRBJ2-5, with D perhaps given as TRBD1 or TRBD2 (5 bases each). The V gene's germline CDR1 is LNHDA and CDR2 SQIVND (reference sequence). This CDR3 has 13 amino acids. The V end was cut by 5 bases, the J end by 4 bases, with 11 bases between. The CDR3 loop reads CASSLDGAETQYF. The CDR3 coding sequence is TGTGCCAGTAGTCTGGACGGGGCAGAGACCCAGTACTTC.

The chain employs TRBV18 and TRBJ2-5, with TRBD2 matching 9 bases. Germline lookup yields CDR1 KGHSH and CDR2 LQKENI. The junction had 2 bases not matched to a gene; V was cut back by 0 bases and J by 0 bases. The CDR3 length is 16 residues. CDR3 region: CASSPPTSGNQETQYF. The CDR3 nucleotides read TGTGCCAGCTCACCACCGACTAGCGGAAACCAAGAGACCCAGTACTTC.